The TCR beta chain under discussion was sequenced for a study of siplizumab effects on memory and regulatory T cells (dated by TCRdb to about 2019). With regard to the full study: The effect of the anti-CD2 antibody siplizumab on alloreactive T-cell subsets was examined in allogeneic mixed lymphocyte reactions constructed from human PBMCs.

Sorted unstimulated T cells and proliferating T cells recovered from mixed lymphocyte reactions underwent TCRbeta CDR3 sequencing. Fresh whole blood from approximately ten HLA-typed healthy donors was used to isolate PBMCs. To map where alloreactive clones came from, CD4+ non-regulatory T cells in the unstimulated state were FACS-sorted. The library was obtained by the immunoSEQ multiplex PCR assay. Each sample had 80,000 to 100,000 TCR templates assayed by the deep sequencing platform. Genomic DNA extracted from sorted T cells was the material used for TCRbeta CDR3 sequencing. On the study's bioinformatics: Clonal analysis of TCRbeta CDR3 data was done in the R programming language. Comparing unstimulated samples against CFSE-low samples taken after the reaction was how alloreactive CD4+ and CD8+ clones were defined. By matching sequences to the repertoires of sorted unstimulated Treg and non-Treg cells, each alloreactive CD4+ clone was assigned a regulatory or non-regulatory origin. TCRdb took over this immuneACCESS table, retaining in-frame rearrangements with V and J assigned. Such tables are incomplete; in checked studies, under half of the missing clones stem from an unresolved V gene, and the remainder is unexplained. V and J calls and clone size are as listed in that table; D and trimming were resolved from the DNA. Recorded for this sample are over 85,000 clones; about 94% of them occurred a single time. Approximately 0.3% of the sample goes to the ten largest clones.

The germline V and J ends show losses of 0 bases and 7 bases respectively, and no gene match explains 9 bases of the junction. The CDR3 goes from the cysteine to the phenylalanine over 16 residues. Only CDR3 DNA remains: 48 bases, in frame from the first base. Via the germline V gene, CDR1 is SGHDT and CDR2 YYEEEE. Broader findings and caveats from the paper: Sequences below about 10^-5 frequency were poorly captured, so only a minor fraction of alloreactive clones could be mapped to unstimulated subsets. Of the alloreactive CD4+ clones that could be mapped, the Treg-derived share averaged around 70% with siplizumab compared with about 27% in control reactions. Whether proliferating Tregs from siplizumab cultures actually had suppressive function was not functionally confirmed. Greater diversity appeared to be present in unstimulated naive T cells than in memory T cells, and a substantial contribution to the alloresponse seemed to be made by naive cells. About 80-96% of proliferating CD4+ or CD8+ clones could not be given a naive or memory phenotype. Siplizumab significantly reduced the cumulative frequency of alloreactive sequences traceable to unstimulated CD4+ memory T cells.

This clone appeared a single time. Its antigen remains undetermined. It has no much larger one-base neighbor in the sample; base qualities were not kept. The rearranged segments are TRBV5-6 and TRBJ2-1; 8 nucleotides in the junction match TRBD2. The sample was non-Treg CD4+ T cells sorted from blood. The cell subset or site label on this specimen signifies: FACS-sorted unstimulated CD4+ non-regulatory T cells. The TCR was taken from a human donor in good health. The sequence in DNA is TGTGCCAGCAGCTTGGGGCTAGCGGGCGAGGGTAATGAGCAGTTCTTC. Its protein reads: CASSLGLAGEGNEQFF.